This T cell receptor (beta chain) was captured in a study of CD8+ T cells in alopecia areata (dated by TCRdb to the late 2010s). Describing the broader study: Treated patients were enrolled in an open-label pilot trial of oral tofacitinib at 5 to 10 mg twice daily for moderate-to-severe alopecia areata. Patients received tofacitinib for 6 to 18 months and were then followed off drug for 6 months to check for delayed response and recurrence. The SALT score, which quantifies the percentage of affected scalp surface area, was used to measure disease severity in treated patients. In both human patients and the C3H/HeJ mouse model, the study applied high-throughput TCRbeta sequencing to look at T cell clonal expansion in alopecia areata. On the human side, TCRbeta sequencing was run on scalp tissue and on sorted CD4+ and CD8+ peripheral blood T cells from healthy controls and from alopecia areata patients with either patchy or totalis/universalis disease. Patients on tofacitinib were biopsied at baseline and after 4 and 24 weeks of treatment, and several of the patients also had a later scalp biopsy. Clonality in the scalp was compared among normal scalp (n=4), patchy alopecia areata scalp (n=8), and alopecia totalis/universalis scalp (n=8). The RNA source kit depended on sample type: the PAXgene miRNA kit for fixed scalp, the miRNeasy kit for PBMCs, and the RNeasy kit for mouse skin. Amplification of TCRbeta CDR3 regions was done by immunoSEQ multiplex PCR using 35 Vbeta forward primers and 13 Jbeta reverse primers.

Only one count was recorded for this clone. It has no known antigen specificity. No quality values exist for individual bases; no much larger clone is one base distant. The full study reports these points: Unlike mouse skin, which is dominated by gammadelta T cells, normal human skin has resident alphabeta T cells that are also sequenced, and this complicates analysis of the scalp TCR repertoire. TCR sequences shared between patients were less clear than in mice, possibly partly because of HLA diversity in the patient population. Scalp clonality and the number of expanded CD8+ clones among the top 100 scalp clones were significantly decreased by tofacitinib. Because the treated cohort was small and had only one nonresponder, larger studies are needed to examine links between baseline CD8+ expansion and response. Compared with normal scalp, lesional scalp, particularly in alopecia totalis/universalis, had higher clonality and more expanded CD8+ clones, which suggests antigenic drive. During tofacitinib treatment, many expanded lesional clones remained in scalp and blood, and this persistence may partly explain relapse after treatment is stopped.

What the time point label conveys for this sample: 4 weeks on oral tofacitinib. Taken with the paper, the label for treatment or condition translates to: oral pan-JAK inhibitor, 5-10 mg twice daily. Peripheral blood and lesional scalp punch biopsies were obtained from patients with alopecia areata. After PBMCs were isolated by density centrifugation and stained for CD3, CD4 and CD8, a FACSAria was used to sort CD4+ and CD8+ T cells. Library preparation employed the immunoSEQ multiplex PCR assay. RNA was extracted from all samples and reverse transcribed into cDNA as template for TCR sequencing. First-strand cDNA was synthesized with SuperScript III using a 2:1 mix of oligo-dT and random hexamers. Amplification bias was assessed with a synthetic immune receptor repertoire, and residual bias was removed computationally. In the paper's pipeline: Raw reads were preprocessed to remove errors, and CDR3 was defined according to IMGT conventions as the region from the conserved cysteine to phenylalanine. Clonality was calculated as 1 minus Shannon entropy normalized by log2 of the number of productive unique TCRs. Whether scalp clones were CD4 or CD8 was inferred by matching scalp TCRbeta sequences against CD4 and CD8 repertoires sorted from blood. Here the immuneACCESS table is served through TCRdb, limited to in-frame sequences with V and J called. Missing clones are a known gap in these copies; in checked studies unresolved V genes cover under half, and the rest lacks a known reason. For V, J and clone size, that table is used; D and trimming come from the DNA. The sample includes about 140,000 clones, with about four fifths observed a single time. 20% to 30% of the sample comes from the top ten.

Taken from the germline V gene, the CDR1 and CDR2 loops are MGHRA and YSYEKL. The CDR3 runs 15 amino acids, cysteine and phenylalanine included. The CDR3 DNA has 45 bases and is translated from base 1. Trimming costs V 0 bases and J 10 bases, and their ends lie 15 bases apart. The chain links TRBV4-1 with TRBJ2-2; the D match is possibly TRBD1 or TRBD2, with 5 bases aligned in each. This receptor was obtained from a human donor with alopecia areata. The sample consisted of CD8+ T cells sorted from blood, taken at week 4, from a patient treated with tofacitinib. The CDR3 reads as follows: CASSQDVGDPAELFF. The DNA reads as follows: TGCGCCAGCAGCCAAGATGTGGGGGACCCGGCGGAGCTGTTTTTT.